This TCR beta chain was documented in a study of blood T cells in healthy people across ages. Germline values: CDR1 KGHSH, CDR2 LQKENI. The CDR3 is 16 amino acids. V lost 2 bases and J lost 0, with 13 bases in between. A sample-barcoded 5' primer and a J-beta primer mix were used in a second PCR of about 6 to 11 cycles. One entry per CDR3 protein results from TCRdb running MiXCR on the 5' RACE reads. The sample yields around 1,500,000 distinct CDR3 sequences, roughly 40% seen once. The sequenced sample was blood. This rearrangement joins TRBV18 to TRBJ1-2; unclear D gene. The origin of this receptor is a woman aged 18-30 years in good health. CDR3: CASSPAGPGSNYGYTF. CDR3 bases: TGTGCCAGCTCACCAGCAGGCCCGGGCTCTAACTATGGCTACACCTTC.